The rows below give T cell receptor beta chains drawn from one sample of a study of cytomegalovirus exposure and HLA in healthy donors. Repertoires were generated with immunoSEQ multiplex PCR, while TCRdb's copy carries only in-frame clones and drops some. The sample includes 150,000 or so clones, around a tenth of them seen just once. Sequencing input: PBMCs. These receptors originate from a man aged 45-65 years in good health and CMV-seronegative. The conserved cysteine and the conserved F or W are not part of the CDR3 here.

CDR3 protein: ASSFGTGTTNTGELF
V gene: TRBV5-1
J gene: TRBJ2-2

CDR3 protein: ASSRYSGRTDTQY
V gene: TRBV19
J gene: TRBJ2-3

CDR3 protein: AGSRDRGDYGYT
V gene: TRBV5-6
J gene: TRBJ1-2

CDR3 protein: ASSSGTGGNTIY
V gene: TRBV9
J gene: TRBJ1-3

CDR3 protein: ASSRGQEYGYT
V gene: TRBV7-6
J gene: TRBJ1-2

CDR3 protein: ASRGEVGGTAGANVLT
V gene: TRBV25-1
J gene: TRBJ2-6

CDR3 protein: ASSPQGNPNYGYT
V gene: TRBV7-3
J gene: TRBJ1-2

CDR3 protein: ASSQADRGLTDTQY
V gene: TRBV4-1
J gene: TRBJ2-3

CDR3 protein: ASSLQGSGTEAF
V gene: TRBV5-4
J gene: TRBJ1-1

CDR3 protein: ASSSLTGVVNQPQH
V gene: TRBV27
J gene: TRBJ1-5

CDR3 protein: ASSPPSGGAGELF
V gene: TRBV5-1
J gene: TRBJ2-2

CDR3 protein: ASKTGRGDTQY
V gene: TRBV13
J gene: TRBJ2-3

CDR3 protein: ATSVRDRYTGELF
V gene: TRBV15
J gene: TRBJ2-2

CDR3 protein: ASSGGHPSNQPQH
V gene: TRBV28
J gene: TRBJ1-5

CDR3 protein: SVVRAGGGYNEQF
V gene: TRBV29-1
J gene: TRBJ2-1

CDR3 protein: ASSLGVGGPTDTQY
V gene: TRBV7-2
J gene: TRBJ2-3

CDR3 protein: AWSVKGPYSGNTIY
V gene: TRBV30
J gene: TRBJ1-3

CDR3 protein: AWSVQGLDLETQY
V gene: TRBV30
J gene: TRBJ2-5

CDR3 protein: ASSAGQDGGELF
V gene: TRBV28
J gene: TRBJ2-2

CDR3 protein: ASSPSGANYGYT
V gene: TRBV4-2
J gene: TRBJ1-2

CDR3 protein: ASSPARDSHGYT
V gene: TRBV19
J gene: TRBJ1-2

CDR3 protein: AWSQTGVTEAF
V gene: TRBV30
J gene: TRBJ1-1

CDR3 protein: ASSSQGGGTEAF
V gene: TRBV5-4
J gene: TRBJ1-1

CDR3 protein: ASSTLSSSYEQY
V gene: TRBV14
J gene: TRBJ2-7

CDR3 protein: ASSSRTGEAPQH
V gene: TRBV5-5
J gene: TRBJ1-5

CDR3 protein: ASSPPGQGYYGYT
V gene: TRBV25-1
J gene: TRBJ1-2

CDR3 protein: AICSGGLDQPQH
V gene: TRBV28
J gene: TRBJ1-5

CDR3 protein: ASSLAGPNTGELF
V gene: TRBV5-1
J gene: TRBJ2-2

CDR3 protein: ASSLSAPEGEQY
V gene: TRBV7-9
J gene: TRBJ2-7

CDR3 protein: ANTPSGYYTEAF
V gene: TRBV6-1
J gene: TRBJ1-1

CDR3 protein: ASSATQGANQPQH
V gene: TRBV18
J gene: TRBJ1-5

CDR3 protein: ASSIDRVYNSPLH
V gene: TRBV6-6
J gene: TRBJ1-6

CDR3 protein: ASSMEGRGLEQF
V gene: TRBV19
J gene: TRBJ2-1

CDR3 protein: ASSETRGGFFGYT
V gene: TRBV2
J gene: TRBJ1-2